The 7 T cell receptor beta chains listed next were all sequenced from one sample in a study of OX40 agonist ivuxolimab in advanced cancers. The assay was immunoSEQ multiplex PCR, and TCRdb's table has in-frame clones only and misses some. The sample carries approximately 70,000 clones, about 85% recorded once. The sample in question was CD4+ or CD8+ T cells sorted from blood, obtained in a trial of the OX40 agonist ivuxolimab. The receptors were gathered from an adult with an advanced solid tumor such as melanoma, head and neck, liver or kidney cancer.

The rearrangement uses TRBV19 and TRBJ2-4, with a weak D call TRBD1 (6 bases). Germline-derived CDR1 and CDR2 are LNHDA and SQIVND (reference sequence). The germline V and J ends were trimmed by 1 base and 7 bases, with 11 bases remaining between them. The CDR3 totals 14 residues. CDR3 DNA sequence: TGTGCCAGTAGTATAGGGACAGAGGGTAACATTCAGTACTTC. It codes for CASSIGTEGNIQYF.

The rearrangement uses TRBV7-9 and TRBJ2-7; 11 positions match TRBD2. The CDR3 runs 18 residues. CDR1 and CDR2 (germline): SEHNR, FQNEAQ (reference sequence). V trimming: 5 bases; J trimming: 2 bases; junction bases outside the gene matches: 14. The CDR3 DNA is TGTGCCAGCAGCCAAGACATCCCCGGGACTAGCGGTCCCTACGAGCAGTACTTC. This translates into CASSQDIPGTSGPYEQYF.

The chain uses TRBV7-2 and TRBJ2-7, with 11 bases matching TRBD2. The J segment lost 1 base and the V segment lost 1 base, leaving 0 bases of the junction unmatched. Germline V gene sequence: CDR1 SGHTA, CDR2 FQGNSA. The CDR3 has 15 residues. CDR3 coding DNA: TGTGCCAGCAGCTTAGGACTAGCGGGGTCCTACGAGCAGTACTTC. Translation: CASSLGLAGSYEQYF.

The chain couples TRBV7-9 to TRBJ2-5; possible D gene TRBD2, 6 bases. Trimming took off 7 bases at V and 4 bases at J, with 13 bases between the two ends. CDR3 length: 13 amino acids. CDR1 SEHNR and CDR2 FQNEAQ come from the germline V gene (reference sequence). The CDR3 DNA reads TGTGCCAGCACCCCCGGAGCGGGAGAGACCCAGTACTTC. Translation: CASTPGAGETQYF.

This clone was seen a single time. The V and J genes are TRBV28 and TRBJ1-6, with unresolved D. V gave up 8 bases and J gave up 0 bases, with 20 bases separating them. This CDR3 has 18 residues. Germline CDR1 is MDHEN and CDR2 is SYDVKM. DNA for the CDR3: TGTGCCAGCGCCGACATTCCCGACTACAGCTCCTATAATTCACCCCTCCACTTT. Protein product: CASADIPDYSSYNSPLHF. The full variable domain, its missing parts supplied by reference TRBV28 and TRBJ1-6, is DVKVTQSSRYLVKRTGEKVFLECVQDMDHENMFWYRQDPGLGLRLIYFSYDVKMKEKGDIPEGYSVSREKKERFSLILESASTNQTSMYLCASADIPDYSSYNSPLHFGNGTRLTVT.

The chain links TRBV5-4 to TRBJ1-4; D is perhaps TRBD1 (5 bases). The CDR3 sequence is 13 residues long. V shed 1 base and J shed 8 bases, with 9 bases lying between them. Germline-derived CDR1 and CDR2 are SGHNT and YYREEE (reference sequence). Written as DNA, the CDR3 is TGTGCCAGCAGCTTGCAGGGATGGGAAAAACTGTTTTTT. This translates into CASSLQGWEKLFF.

V usage is TRBV21-1 and J usage is TRBJ2-4; the table's D gene call, TRBD2, was not cross checked with the DNA. TRBV21-1 is a documented pseudogene. This CDR3 contains 19 residues. The CDR3 DNA follows: TGTGCCAGCAACCGGGGTCTAGCGGGAGCGGGTAGAGCCAAAAACATTCAGTACTTC. This encodes CASNRGLAGAGRAKNIQYF.